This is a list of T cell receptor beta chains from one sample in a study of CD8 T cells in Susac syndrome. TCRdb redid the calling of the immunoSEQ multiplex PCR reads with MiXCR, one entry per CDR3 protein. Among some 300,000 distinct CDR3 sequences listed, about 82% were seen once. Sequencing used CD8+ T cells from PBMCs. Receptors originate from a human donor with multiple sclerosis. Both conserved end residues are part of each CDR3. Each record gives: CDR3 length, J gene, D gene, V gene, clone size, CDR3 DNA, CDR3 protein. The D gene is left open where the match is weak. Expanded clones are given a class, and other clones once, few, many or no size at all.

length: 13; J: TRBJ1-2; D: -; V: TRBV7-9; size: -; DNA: TGTGCCAGCAGCTTAAAAGTCGAGGATGGCTACACCTTC; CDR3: CASSLKVEDGYTF
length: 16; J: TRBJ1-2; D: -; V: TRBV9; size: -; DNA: TGTGCCAGCAGAAGTGCCGGGACTGGGGTTAACTATGGCTACACCTTC; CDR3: CASRSAGTGVNYGYTF
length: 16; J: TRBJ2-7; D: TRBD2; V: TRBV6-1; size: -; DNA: TGTGCCAGCAGTAGACCTACTAGCGGAAGCTCCTACGAGCAGTACTTC; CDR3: CASSRPTSGSSYEQYF
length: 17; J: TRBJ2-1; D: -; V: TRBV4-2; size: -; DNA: TGTGCCAGCAGCGCTGAGCAGGGGTCTCCCCCTTACAATGAGCAGTTCTTC; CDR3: CASSAEQGSPPYNEQFF
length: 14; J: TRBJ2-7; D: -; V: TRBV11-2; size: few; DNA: TGTGCCAGCAGCTTAACACAGAACTCCTACGAGCAGTACTTC; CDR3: CASSLTQNSYEQYF
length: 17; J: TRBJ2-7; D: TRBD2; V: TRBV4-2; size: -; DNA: TGTGCCAGCAGCCTGGGACTAGCGGATGTCACCTACTACGAGCAGTACTTC; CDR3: CASSLGLADVTYYEQYF
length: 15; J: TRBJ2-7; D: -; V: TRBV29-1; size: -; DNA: TGCAGCGTTGATCTAAGGACAGAATACTACTACGAGCAGTACTTC; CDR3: CSVDLRTEYYYEQYF
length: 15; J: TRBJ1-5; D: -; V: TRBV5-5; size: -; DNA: TGTGCCAGCAGCGAGGGGGACGGCTGGGGTCAGCCCCAGCATTTT; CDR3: CASSEGDGWGQPQHF
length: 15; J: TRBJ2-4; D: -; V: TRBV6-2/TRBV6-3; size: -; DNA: TGTGCCAGCAGCCCCCCAGGGCTAGCCAAAAACATTCAGTACTTC; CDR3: CASSPPGLAKNIQYF
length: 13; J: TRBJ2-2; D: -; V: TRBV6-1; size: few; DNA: TGTGCCAGCAGTCCAGGAGACACCGGGGAGCTGTTTTTT; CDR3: CASSPGDTGELFF
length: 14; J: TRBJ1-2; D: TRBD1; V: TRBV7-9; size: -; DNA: TGTGCCAGCAGCGCTCCCGGGACAGGGGATGGCTACACCTTC; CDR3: CASSAPGTGDGYTF
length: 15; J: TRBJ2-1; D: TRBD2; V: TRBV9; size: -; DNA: TGTGCCAGCAGCGTAGAACTAGCGGGCTACAATGAGCAGTTCTTC; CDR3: CASSVELAGYNEQFF
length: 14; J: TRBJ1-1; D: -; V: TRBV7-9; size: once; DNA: TGTGCCAGCAGCTTAGGGCCGGGGTACACTGAAGCTCTCTTT; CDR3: CASSLGPGYTEALF
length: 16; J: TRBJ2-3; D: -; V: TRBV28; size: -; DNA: TGTGCCAGCAGTTTAGGGTTTTCCACTAGCACAGATACGCAGTATTTT; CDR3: CASSLGFSTSTDTQYF
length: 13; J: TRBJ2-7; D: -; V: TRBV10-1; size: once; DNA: TGCGCCAGCAGTGAGTCTATGGCCTACGAGCAGTACTTC; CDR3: CASSESMAYEQYF
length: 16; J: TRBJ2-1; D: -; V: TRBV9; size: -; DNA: TGTGCCAGCAGCTTACGGCTAGCTACACTCTACAATGAGCAGTTCTTC; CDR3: CASSLRLATLYNEQFF
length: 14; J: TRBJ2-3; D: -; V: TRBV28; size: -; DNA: TGTGCCAGCATTAAAATTACCTCTACAGATACGCAGTATTTT; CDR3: CASIKITSTDTQYF
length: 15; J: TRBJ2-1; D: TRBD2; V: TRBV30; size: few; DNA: TGTGCCTGGTCCGCGGGACTAGTGCGTGACAATGAGCAGTTCTTC; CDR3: CAWSAGLVRDNEQFF
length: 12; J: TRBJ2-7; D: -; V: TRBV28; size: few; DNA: TGTGCCAGCAGCCGAAACGTGTACGAGCAGTACTTC; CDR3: CASSRNVYEQYF
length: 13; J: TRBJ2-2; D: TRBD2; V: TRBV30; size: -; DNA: TGTGCCTGGACCTCGACTAGCTCGAGGGAGCTGTTTTTT; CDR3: CAWTSTSSRELFF
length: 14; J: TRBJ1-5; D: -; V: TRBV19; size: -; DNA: TGTGCCAGTAGTTCATACACGGATAATCAGCCCCAGCATTTT; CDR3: CASSSYTDNQPQHF
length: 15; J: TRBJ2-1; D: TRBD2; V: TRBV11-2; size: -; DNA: TGTGCCAGCAGCTTAGGACTAGCGGCGAGGGGAGAGCAGTTCTTC; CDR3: CASSLGLAARGEQFF
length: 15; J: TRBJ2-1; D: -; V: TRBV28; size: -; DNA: TGTGCCAGCAGTTTAAGGAGGGGCGGGTACAATGAGCAGTTCTTC; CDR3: CASSLRRGGYNEQFF
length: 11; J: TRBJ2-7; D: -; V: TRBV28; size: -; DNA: TGTGCCAGCAGTGACCCATACGAGCAGTACTTC; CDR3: CASSDPYEQYF
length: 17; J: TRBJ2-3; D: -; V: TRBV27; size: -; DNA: TGTGCCAGCAGTTTACTGACTGGCGGATCTAGCACAGATACGCAGTATTTT; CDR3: CASSLLTGGSSTDTQYF
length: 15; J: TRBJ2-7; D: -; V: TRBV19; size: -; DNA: TGTGCCAGTTCTACAACGACAAAGGGAGCCTACGAGCAGTACTTC; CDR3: CASSTTTKGAYEQYF
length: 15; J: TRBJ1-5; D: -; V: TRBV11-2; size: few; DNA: TGTGCCAGCAGCTTTGGGGGGGAAGGCAATCAGCCCCAGCATTTT; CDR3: CASSFGGEGNQPQHF
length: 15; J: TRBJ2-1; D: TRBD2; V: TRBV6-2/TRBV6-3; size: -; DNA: TGTGCCAGCAGTTACTCGATAAGCGGGGCGGCCGAGCAGTTCTTC; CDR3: CASSYSISGAAEQFF
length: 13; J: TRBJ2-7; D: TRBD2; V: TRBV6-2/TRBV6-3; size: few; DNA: TGTGCCTCGGGGCTAGCGGGGACTTACGAGCAGTACTTC; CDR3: CASGLAGTYEQYF
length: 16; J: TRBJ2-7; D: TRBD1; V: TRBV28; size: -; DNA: TGTGCCAGCAGTTTGCCTACCAGGACAGGGTGGTACGAGCAGTACTTC; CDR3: CASSLPTRTGWYEQYF
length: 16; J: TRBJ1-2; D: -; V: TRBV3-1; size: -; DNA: TGTGCCAGCAGCTCTACCGGGGCCTATCCACTGGAAGGCTACACCTTC; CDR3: CASSSTGAYPLEGYTF
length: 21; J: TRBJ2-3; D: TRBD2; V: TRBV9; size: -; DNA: TGTGCCAGCAGCGGAAGTTTACGGACTAGCGGGAGAGGCTCGGCAACAGATACGCAGTATTTT; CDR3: CASSGSLRTSGRGSATDTQYF
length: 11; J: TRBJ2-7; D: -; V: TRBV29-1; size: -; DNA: TGCAGCGTTGGCGGAATCTACGAGCAGTACTTC; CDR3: CSVGGIYEQYF
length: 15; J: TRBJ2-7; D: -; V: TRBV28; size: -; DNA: TGTGCCAGCAGTTGGGTAGGGCAGCAAGTTTACGAGCAGTACTTC; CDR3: CASSWVGQQVYEQYF
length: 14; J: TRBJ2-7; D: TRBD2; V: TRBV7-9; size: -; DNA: TGTGCCAGCAGCTTAACCGGGGGACTAGACGGGCAGTACTTC; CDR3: CASSLTGGLDGQYF
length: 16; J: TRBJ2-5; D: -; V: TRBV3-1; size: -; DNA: TGTGCCAGCAGCCAAGATCTGGGCCTTTTGGGGGAGACCCAGTACTTC; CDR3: CASSQDLGLLGETQYF
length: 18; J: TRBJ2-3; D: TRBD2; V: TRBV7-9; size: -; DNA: TGTGCCAGCAGCCCCCAGACTAGCGGGGTTACTAGCACAGATACGCAGTATTTT; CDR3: CASSPQTSGVTSTDTQYF
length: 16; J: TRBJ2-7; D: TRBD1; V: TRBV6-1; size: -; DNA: TGTGCCAGCAGTGTTCCCCTCACAGGGGGTGTACACGAGCAGTACTTC; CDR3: CASSVPLTGGVHEQYF
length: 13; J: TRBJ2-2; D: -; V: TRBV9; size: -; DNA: TGTGCCAGCAGCGTAGTCATCCCCGGGGAGCTGTTTTTT; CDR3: CASSVVIPGELFF
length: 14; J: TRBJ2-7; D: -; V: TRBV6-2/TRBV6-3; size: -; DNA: TGTGCCAGCAGTTACTGGGGAAGCCATTCTGAGCAGTACTTC; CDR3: CASSYWGSHSEQYF
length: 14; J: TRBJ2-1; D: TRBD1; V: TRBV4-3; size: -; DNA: TGCGCCAGCAGCCTTTGGACAGGGGGCAATGAGCAGTTCTTC; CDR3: CASSLWTGGNEQFF
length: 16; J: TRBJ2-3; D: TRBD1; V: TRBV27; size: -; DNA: TGTGCCAGCAGTCCCCAGGGGGCGCTGGGCACAGATACGCAGTATTTT; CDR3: CASSPQGALGTDTQYF
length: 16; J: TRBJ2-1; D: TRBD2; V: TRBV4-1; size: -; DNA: TGCGCCAGCAGCCGGATAGCGGGGTCCTTCTACAATGAGCAGTTCTTC; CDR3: CASSRIAGSFYNEQFF
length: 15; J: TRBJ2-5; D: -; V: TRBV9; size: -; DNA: TGTGCCAGCAGCGTAGCGATACTAGGCCAAGAGACCCAGTACTTC; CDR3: CASSVAILGQETQYF
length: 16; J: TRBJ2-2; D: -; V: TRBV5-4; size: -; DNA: TGTGCCAGCAGCTTATGGCGGGATTTCGACACCGGGGAGCTGTTTTTT; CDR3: CASSLWRDFDTGELFF
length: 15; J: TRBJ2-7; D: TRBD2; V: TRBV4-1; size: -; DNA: TGCGCCAGCAGCCCCGGGGGGGCGGGATCCTACGAGCAGTACTTC; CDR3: CASSPGGAGSYEQYF
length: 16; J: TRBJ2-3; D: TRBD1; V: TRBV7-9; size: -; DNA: TGTGCCAGCAGCTTAGGGTGGGCAGGGGGCGCAGATACGCAGTATTTT; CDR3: CASSLGWAGGADTQYF
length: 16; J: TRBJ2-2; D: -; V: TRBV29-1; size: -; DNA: TGCAGCGTTGAAGGTCCAGGGAAGGTGGACACCGGGGAGCTGTTTTTT; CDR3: CSVEGPGKVDTGELFF
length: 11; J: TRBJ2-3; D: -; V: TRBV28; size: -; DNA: TGTGCCAGCAAGCGCTCTGATACGCAGTATTTT; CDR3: CASKRSDTQYF
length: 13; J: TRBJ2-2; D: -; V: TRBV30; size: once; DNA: TGTGCCCGGAGAGAGATGAACACCGGGGAGCTGTTTTTT; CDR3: CARREMNTGELFF
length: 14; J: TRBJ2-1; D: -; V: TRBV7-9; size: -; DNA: TGTGCCAGCTCCACCGGCTTCGACTACAATGAGCAGTTCTTC; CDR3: CASSTGFDYNEQFF
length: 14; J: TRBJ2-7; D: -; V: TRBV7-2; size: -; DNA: TGTGCCAGCAGCTTAATCGGGGGACAGTACGAGCAGTACTTC; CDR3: CASSLIGGQYEQYF
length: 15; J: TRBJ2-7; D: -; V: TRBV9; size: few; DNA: TGTGCCAGCAGCGTGGGGTCGGGTAGCTCCTACGAGCAGTACTTC; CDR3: CASSVGSGSSYEQYF
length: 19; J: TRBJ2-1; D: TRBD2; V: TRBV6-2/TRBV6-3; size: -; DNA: TGTGCCAGCACCCCGGGACTAGCGGGGTGGGCCAGCTCCTACAATGAGCAGTTCTTC; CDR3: CASTPGLAGWASSYNEQFF
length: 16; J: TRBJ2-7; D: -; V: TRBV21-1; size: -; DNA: TGTGCCAGCCGGCGCCGGGGGCGGGAGGAGCCCTACGAGCAGTACTTC; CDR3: CASRRRGREEPYEQYF
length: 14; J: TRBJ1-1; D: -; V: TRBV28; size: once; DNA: TGTGCCAGCAGAACTCTCGAGAGGAACACTGAAGCTTTCTTT; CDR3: CASRTLERNTEAFF
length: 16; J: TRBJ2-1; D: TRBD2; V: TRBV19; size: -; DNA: TGTGCCAGTAGTCCTTTGCGGGAGGGCCCCTACAATGAGCAGTTCTTC; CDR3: CASSPLREGPYNEQFF
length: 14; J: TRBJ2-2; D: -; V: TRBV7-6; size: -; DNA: TGTGCCAGCAGCGCCCGGGCCGTCACCGGGGAGCTGTTTTTT; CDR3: CASSARAVTGELFF